This TCR beta chain stems from a study of blood T cell repertoires in COVID-19. The data were produced by immunoSEQ multiplex PCR, yet TCRdb's version contains in-frame clones alone and is incomplete. This sample has 200,000 to 250,000 clones, with around 82% found just once. CDR1 LNHDA and CDR2 SQIVND come from the germline V gene (reference sequence). This CDR3 is built from 14 residues. With 3 bases removed from V and 3 bases from J, the gap between germline ends came to 9 bases. The TCR sequence derives from an elderly woman with acute or convalescent COVID-19. The specimen sequenced was peripheral blood. V is TRBV19 and J is TRBJ1-5; D uncertain. DNA of the CDR3: TGTGCCAGTAGTATTGCCAGGATCAATCAGCCCCAGCATTTT. This gives the protein CASSIARINQPQHF.